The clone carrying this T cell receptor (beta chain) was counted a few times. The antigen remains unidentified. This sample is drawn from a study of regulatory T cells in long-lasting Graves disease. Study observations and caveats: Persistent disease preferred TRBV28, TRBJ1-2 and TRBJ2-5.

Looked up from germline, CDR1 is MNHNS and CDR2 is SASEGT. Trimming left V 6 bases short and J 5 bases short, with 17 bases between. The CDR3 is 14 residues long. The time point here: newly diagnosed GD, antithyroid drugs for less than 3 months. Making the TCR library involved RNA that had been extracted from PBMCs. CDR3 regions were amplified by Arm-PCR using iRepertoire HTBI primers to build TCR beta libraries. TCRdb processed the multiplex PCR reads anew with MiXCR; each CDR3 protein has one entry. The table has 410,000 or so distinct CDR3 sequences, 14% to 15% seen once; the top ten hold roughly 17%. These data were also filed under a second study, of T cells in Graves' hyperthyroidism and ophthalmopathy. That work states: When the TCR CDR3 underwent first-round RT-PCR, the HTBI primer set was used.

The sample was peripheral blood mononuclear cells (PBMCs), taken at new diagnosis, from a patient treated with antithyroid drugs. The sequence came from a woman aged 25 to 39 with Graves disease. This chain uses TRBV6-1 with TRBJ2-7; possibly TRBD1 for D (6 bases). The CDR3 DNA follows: TGTGCCAGCAGCCATCTAGGGGGAACAGACGAGCAGTACTTC. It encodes CASSHLGGTDEQYF.